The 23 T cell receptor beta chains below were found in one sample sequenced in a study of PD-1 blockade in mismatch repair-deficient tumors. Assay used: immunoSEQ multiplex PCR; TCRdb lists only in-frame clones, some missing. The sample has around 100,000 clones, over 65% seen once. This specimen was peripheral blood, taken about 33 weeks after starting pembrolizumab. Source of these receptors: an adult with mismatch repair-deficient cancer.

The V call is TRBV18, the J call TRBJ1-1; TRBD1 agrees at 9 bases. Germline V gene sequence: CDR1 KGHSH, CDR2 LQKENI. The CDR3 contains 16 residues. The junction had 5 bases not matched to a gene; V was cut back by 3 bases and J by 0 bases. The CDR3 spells CASSPGQGPLNTEAFF. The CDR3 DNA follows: TGTGCCAGCTCACCGGGACAGGGTCCCTTGAACACTGAAGCTTTCTTT.

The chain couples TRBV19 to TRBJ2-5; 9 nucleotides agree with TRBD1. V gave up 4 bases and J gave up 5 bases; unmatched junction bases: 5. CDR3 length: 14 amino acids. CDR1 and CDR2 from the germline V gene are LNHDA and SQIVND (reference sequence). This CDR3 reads CASSRTGTGETQYF. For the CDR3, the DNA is TGTGCCAGTAGTAGAACCGGGACAGGGGAGACCCAGTACTTC.

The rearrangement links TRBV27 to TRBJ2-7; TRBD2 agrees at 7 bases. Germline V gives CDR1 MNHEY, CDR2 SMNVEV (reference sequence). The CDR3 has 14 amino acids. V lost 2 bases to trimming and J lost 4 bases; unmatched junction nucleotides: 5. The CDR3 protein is CASSLPGGRYEQYF. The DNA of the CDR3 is TGTGCCAGCAGTTTACCGGGGGGTCGGTACGAGCAGTACTTC.

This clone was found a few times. CDR3 amino acids: CASSGEQVVQPQHF. In DNA form, the CDR3 reads TGTGCCAGCAGTGGGGAACAGGTGGTCCAGCCCCAGCATTTT. The rearrangement joins TRBV2 to TRBJ1-5; the D gene is possibly TRBD1 (5 bases). This CDR3 region has 14 residues. In germline, CDR1 is SNHLY, CDR2 FYNNEI. The V and J ends lost 4 bases and 7 bases respectively, with 14 bases between them. Full variable domain (outside the CDR3, taken from reference TRBV2 and TRBJ1-5): EPEVTQTPSHQVTQMGQEVILRCVPISNHLYFYWYRQILGQKVEFLVSFYNNEISEKSEIFDDQFSVERPDGSNFTLKIRSTKLEDSAMYFCASSGEQVVQPQHFGDGTRLSIL.

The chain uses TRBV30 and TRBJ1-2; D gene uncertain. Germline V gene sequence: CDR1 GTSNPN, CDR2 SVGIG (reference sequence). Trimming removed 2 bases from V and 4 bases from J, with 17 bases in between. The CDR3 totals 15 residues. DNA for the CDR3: TGTGCCTGGAGTTCGTCAGAAAAACGTTTCTATGGCTACACCTTC. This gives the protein CAWSSSEKRFYGYTF.

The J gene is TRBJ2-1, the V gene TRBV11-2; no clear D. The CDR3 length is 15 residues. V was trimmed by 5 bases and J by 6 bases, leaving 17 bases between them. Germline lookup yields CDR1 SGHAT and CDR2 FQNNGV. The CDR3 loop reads CASSPARTWGNEQFF. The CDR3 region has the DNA TGTGCCAGCAGCCCTGCTCGGACGTGGGGCAATGAGCAGTTCTTC.

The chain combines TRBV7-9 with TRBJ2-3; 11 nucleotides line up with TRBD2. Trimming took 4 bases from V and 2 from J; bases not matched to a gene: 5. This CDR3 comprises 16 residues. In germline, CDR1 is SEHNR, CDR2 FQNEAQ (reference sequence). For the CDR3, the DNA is TGTGCCAGCAGCTCCGGGACTAGCGGTTTCACAGATACGCAGTATTTT. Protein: CASSSGTSGFTDTQYF.

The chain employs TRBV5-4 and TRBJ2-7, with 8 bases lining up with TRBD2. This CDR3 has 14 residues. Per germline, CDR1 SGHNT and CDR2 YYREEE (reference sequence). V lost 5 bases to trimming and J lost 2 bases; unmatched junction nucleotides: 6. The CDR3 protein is CASRLGLGAYEQYF. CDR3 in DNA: TGTGCCAGCAGACTGGGACTAGGGGCCTACGAGCAGTACTTC.

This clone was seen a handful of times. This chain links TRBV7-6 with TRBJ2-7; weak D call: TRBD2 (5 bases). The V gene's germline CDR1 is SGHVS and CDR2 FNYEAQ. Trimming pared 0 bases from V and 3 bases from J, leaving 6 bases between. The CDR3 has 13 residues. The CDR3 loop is CASSLAGVYEQYF. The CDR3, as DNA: TGTGCCAGCAGCTTAGCGGGAGTCTACGAGCAGTACTTC.

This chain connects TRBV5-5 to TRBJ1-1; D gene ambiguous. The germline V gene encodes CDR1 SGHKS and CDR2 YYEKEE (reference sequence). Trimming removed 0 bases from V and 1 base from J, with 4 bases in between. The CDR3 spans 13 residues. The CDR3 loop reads CASSLGPNTEAFF. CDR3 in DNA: TGTGCCAGCAGCTTGGGCCCGAACACTGAAGCTTTCTTT.

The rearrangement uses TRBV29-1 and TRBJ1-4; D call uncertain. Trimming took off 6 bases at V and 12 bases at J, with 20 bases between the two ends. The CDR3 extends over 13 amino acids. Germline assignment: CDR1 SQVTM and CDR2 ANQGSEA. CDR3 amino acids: CSVLDPRSDQLFF. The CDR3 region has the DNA TGCAGCGTCCTAGACCCACGTTCCGATCAACTGTTTTTT.

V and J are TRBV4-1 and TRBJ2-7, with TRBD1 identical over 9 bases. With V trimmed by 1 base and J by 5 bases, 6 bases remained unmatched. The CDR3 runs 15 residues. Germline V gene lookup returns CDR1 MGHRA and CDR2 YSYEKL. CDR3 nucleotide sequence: TGCGCCAGCAGCCAAGTAGGGACAGGGTACCACGAGCAGTACTTC. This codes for CASSQVGTGYHEQYF.

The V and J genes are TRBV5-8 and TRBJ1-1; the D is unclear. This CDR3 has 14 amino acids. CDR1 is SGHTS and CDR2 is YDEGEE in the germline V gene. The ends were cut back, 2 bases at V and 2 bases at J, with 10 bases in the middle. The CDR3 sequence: CASSFPRKNTEAFF. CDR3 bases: TGTGCCAGCAGCTTTCCCAGAAAAAACACTGAAGCTTTCTTT. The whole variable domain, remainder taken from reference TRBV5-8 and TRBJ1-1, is EAGVTQSPTHLIKTRGQQATLRCSPISGHTSVYWYQQALGLGLQFLLWYDEGEERNRGNFPPRFSGRQFPNYSSELNVNALELEDSALYLCASSFPRKNTEAFFGQGTRLTVV.

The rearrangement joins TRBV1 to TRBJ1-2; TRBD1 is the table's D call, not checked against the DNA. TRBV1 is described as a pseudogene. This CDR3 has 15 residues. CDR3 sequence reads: CTSSHTGAPNYGYTF. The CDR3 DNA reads TGCACCAGCAGCCATACAGGGGCCCCAAACTATGGCTACACCTTC.

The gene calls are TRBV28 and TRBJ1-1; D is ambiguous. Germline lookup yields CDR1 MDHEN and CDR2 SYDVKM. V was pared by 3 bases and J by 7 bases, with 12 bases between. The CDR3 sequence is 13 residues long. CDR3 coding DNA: TGTGCCAGCAGTTTGGAGGCGGAGGATGAAGCTTTCTTT. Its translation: CASSLEAEDEAFF.

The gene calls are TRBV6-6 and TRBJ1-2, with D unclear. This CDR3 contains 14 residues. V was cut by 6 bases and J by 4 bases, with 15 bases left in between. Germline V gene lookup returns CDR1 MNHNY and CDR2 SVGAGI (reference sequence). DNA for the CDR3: TGTGCCAGCAGACGCCGGGGTCTCACCTATGGCTACACCTTC. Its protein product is CASRRRGLTYGYTF.

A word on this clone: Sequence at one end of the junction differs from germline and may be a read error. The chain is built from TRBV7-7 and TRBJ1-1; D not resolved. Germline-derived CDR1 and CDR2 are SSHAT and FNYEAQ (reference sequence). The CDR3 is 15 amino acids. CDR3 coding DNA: TGTGCTAGCAGCCAAATACAGAGGTTGAGCACTGAAGCTTTCTTT. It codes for CASSQIQRLSTEAFF.

CDR3 sequence: CASSFLSSGISTDTQYF. The DNA of the CDR3 is TGTGCCAGCAGTTTCCTCTCTAGCGGGATTAGCACAGATACGCAGTATTTT. The V and J genes are TRBV7-3 and TRBJ2-3; 9 nucleotides agree with TRBD2. The CDR3 consists of 17 residues. The ends lost 6 bases at V and 0 bases at J; junction bases unmatched: 10. Germline loops: CDR1 SGHTA, CDR2 FQGTGA.

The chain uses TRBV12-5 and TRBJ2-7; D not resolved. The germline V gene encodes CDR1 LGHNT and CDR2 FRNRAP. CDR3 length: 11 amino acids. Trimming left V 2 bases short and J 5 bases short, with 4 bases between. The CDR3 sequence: CASGLKDEQYF. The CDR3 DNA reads TGTGCTAGTGGTTTGAAGGACGAGCAGTACTTC.

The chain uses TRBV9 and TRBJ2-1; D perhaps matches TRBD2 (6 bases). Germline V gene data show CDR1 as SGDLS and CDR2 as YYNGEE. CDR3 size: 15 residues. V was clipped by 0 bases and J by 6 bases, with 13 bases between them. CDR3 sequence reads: CASSVVGSPSNEQFF. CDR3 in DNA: TGTGCCAGCAGCGTAGTCGGGAGTCCTTCCAATGAGCAGTTCTTC.

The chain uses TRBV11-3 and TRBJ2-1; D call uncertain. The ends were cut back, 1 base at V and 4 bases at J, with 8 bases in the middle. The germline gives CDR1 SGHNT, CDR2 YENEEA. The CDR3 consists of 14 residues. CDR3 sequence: CASSLVAQYNEQFF. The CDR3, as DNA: TGTGCCAGCAGCTTAGTTGCCCAATACAATGAGCAGTTCTTC.

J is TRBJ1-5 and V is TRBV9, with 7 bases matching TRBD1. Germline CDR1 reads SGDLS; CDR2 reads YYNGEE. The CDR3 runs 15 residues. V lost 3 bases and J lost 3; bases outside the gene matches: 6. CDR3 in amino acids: CASSAEGAVNQPQHF. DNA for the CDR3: TGTGCCAGCAGCGCCGAGGGGGCTGTCAATCAGCCCCAGCATTTT.

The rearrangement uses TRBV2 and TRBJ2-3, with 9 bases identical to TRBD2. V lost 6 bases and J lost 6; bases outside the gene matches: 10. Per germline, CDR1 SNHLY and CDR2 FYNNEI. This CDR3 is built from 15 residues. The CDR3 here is CASRKLAGDSDTQYF. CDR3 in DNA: TGTGCCAGCAGGAAACTAGCGGGCGACTCTGATACGCAGTATTTT. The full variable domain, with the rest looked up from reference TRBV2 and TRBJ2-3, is EPEVTQTPSHQVTQMGQEVILRCVPISNHLYFYWYRQILGQKVEFLVSFYNNEISEKSEIFDDQFSVERPDGSNFTLKIRSTKLEDSAMYFCASRKLAGDSDTQYFGPGTRLTVL.